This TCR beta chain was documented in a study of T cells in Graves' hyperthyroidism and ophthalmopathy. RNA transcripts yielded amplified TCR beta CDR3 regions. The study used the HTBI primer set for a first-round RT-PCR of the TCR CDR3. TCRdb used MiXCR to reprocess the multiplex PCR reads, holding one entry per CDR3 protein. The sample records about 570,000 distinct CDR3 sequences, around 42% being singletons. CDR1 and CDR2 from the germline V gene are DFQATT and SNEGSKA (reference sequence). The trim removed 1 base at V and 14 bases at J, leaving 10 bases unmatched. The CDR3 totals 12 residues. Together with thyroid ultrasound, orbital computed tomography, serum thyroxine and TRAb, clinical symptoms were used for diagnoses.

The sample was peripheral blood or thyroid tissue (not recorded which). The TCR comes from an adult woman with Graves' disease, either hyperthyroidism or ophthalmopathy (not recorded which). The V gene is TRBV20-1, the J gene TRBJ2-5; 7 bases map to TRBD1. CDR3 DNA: TGCAGTGCTAGAGGAAGAGGTTGGACAGGCTACTTC. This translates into CSARGRGWTGYF.